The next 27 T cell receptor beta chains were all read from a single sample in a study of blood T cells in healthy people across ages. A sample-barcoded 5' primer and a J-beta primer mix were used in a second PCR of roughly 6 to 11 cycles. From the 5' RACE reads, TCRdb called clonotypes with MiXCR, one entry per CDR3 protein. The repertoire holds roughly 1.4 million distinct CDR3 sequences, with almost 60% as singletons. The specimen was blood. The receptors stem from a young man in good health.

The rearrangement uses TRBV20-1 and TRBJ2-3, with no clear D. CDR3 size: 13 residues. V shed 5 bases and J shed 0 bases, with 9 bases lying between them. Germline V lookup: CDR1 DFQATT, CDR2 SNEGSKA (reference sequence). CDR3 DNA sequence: TGCAGTGCTGGCTCAACTAGCACAGATACGCAGTATTTT. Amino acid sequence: CSAGSTSTDTQYF.

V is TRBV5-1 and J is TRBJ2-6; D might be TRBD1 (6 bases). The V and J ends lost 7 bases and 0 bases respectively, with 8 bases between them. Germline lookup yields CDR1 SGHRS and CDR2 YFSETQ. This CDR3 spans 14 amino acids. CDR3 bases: TGCGCCAGCCGGGACAACTCTGGGGCCAACGTCCTGACTTTC. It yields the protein CASRDNSGANVLTF.

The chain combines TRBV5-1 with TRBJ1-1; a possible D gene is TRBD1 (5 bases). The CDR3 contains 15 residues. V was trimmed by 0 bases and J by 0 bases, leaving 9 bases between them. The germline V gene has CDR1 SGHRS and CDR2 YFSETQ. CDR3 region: CASSLGQRMNTEAFF. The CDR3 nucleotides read TGCGCCAGCAGCTTGGGACAGAGGATGAACACTGAAGCTTTCTTT.

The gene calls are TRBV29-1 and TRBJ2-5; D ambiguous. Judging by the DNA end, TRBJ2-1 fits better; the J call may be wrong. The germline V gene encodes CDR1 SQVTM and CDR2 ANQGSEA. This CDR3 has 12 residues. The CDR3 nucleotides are TGCAGCGTTGAGGCCAGCCAAGAGACCCAGTTCTTC. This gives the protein CSVEASQETQFF.

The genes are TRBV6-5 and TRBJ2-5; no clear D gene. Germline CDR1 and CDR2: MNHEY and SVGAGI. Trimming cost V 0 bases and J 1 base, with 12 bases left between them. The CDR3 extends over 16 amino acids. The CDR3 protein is CASSYSLVRRQETQYF. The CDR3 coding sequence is TGTGCCAGCAGTTACTCTCTGGTCCGACGCCAAGAGACCCAGTACTTC.

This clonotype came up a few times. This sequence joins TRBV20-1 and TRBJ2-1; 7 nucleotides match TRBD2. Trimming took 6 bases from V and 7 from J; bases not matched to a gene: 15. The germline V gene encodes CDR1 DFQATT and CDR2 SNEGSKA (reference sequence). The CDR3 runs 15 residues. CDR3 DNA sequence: TGCAGTGCCCCAGTCGTAGCTAGCGGAAAAAATGAGCAGTTCTTC. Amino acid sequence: CSAPVVASGKNEQFF.

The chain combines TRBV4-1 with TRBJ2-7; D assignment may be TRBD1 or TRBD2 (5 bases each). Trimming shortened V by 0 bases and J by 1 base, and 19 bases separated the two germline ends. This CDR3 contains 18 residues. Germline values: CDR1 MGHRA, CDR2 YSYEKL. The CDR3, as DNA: TGCGCCAGCAGCCAAGAGATAAGTGGGACCGGCTCGTCCTACGAGCAGTACTTC. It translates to CASSQEISGTGSSYEQYF.

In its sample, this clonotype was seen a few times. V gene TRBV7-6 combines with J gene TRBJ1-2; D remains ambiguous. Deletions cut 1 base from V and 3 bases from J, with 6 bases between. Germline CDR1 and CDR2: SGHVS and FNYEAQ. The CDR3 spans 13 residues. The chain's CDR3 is CASSLGHYYGYTF. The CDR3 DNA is TGTGCCAGCAGCTTAGGCCACTACTATGGCTACACCTTC.

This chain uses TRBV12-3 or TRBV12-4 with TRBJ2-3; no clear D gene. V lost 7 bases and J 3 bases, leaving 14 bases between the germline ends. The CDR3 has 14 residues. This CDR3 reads CASTSSRVTDTQYF. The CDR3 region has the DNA TGTGCCAGCACCTCGAGTAGGGTTACAGATACGCAGTATTTT.

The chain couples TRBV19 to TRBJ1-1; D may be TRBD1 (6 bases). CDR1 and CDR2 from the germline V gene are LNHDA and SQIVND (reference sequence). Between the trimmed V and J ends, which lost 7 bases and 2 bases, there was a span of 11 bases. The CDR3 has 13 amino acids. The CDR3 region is CASTTGSNTEAFF. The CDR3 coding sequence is TGTGCCAGTACTACAGGGTCCAACACTGAAGCTTTCTTT.

DNA for the CDR3: TGTGCCAGCAGGGAGCGGGAGGACACCTACAATGAGCAGTTCTTC. Protein: CASREREDTYNEQFF. The chain joins TRBV6-2 or TRBV6-3 to TRBJ2-1, with 9 bases that match TRBD2. V trimming: 6 bases; J trimming: 2 bases; junction bases outside the gene matches: 5. In germline, CDR1 is MNHEY, CDR2 SVGEGT. This CDR3 spans 15 amino acids.

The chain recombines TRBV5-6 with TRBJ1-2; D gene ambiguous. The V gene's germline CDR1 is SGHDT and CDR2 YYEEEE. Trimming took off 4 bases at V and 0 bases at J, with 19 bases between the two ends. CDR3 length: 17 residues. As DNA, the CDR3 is TGTGCCAGCAGCCCCCCGGAGTTGGCATGGGCTAACTATGGCTACACCTTC. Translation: CASSPPELAWANYGYTF.

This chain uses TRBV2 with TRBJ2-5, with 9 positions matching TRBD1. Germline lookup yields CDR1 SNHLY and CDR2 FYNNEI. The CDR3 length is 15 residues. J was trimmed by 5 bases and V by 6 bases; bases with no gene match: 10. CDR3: CASSADRGEWETQYF. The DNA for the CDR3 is TGTGCCAGCAGCGCGGACAGGGGTGAATGGGAGACCCAGTACTTC.

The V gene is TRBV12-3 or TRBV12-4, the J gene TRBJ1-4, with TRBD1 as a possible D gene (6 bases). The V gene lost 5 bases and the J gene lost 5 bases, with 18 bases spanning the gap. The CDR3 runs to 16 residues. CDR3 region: CASSPSGGRQNEKLFF. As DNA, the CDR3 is TGTGCCAGCAGTCCCTCGGGGGGCCGCCAAAATGAAAAACTGTTTTTT.

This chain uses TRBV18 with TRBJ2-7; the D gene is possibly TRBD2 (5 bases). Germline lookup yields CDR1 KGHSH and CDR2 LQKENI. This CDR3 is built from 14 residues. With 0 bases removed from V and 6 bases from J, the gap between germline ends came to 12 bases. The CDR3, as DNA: TGTGCCAGCTCACCACCGTCGGGAACAACCGAGCAGTACTTC. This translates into CASSPPSGTTEQYF.

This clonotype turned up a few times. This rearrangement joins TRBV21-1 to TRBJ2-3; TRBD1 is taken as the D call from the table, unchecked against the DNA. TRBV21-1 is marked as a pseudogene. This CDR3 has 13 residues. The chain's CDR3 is CATPGTATDTQYF. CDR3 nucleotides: TGTGCCACTCCCGGGACAGCCACAGATACGCAGTATTTT.

The CDR3 region has the DNA TGTGCCAGCTTCAGGGGTAATCAGCCCCAGCATTTT. It is translated as CASFRGNQPQHF. The V and J genes are TRBV28 and TRBJ1-5; D is possibly TRBD1 (6 bases). Germline V gene data show CDR1 as MDHEN and CDR2 as SYDVKM. Trimming removed 8 bases from V and 4 bases from J, with 9 bases in between. The CDR3 extends over 12 amino acids.

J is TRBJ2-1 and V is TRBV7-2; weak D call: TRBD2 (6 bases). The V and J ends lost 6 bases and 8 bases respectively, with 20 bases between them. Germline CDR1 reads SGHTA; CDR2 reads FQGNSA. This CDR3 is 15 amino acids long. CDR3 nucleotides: TGTGCCAGCAGGATTCAAATGGGGGGTGGGTATGAGCAGTTCTTC. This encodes CASRIQMGGGYEQFF.

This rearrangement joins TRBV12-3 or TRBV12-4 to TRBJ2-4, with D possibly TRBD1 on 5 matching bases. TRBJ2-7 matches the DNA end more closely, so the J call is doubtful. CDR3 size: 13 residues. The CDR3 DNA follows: TGTGCCAGCAGTTTCAGGGCTCGGTACGAGCAGTACTTC. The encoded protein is CASSFRARYEQYF.

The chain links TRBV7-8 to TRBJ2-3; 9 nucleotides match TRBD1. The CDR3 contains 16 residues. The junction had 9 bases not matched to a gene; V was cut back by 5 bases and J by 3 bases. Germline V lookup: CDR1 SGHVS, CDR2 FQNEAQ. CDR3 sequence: CASSGAYGTGTDTQYF. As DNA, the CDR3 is TGTGCCAGCAGCGGAGCTTACGGGACAGGGACAGATACGCAGTATTTT.

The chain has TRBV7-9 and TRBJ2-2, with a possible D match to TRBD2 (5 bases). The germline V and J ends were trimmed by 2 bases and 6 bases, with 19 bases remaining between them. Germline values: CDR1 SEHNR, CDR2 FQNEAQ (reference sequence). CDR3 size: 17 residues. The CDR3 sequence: CASSLLFGEWESGELFF. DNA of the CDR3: TGTGCCAGCAGCTTACTTTTTGGGGAGTGGGAATCCGGGGAGCTGTTTTTT.

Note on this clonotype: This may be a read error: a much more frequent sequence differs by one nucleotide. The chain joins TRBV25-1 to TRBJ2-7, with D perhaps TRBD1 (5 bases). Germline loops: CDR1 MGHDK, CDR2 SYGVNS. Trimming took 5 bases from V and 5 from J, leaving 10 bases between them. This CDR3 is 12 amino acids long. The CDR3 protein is CASSSRVHEQYF. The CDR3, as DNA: TGTGCCAGCAGTTCCAGGGTCCACGAGCAGTACTTC.

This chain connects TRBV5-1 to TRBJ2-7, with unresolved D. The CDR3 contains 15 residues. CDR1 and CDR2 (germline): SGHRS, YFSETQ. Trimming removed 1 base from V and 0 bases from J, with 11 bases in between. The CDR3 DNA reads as TGCGCCAGCAGCTTGAATCGGCAGAGCTCCTACGAGCAGTACTTC. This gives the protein CASSLNRQSSYEQYF.

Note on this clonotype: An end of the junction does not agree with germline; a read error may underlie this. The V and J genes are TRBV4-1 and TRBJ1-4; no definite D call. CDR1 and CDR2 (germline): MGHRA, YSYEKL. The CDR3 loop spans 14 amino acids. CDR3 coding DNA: TGCGCCTGCAGCCAAGTGGCAACTAATGAAAAACTGTTTTTT. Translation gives CACSQVATNEKLFF.

In DNA, the CDR3 is TGTGCCAGCAGCTTATCTCCCGGGACCCCCTACGAGCAGTACTTC. As protein: CASSLSPGTPYEQYF. The chain carries TRBV7-2 and TRBJ2-7; perhaps D is TRBD1 or TRBD2 (5 bases each). The CDR3 runs to 15 residues. V was clipped by 2 bases and J by 2 bases, with 13 bases between them. From germline, CDR1 is SGHTA and CDR2 FQGNSA. Using reference TRBV7-2 and TRBJ2-7 for the parts outside the CDR3, the full variable domain is GAGVSQSPSNKVTEKGKDVELRCDPISGHTALYWYRQSLGQGLEFLIYFQGNSAPDKSGLPSDRFSAERTGGSVSTLTIQRTQQEDSAVYLCASSLSPGTPYEQYFGPGTRLTVT.

DNA for the CDR3: TGTGCCAGCAGTTACTCGAGATCCTTCAATCAGCCCCAGCATTTT. It translates to CASSYSRSFNQPQHF. This chain uses TRBV6-5 with TRBJ1-5; unclear D gene. CDR3 length: 15 amino acids. Germline V lookup: CDR1 MNHEY, CDR2 SVGAGI. Trimming stripped 0 bases from V and 3 bases from J, with 9 bases between.

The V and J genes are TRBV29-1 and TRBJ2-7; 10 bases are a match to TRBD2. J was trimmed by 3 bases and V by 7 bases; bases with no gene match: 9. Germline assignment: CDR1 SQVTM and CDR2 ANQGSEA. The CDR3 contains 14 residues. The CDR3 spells CSATPSGSVYEQYF. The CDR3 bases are TGCAGCGCAACACCTAGCGGGAGTGTCTACGAGCAGTACTTC.